The 24 T cell receptor beta chains listed next were all sequenced from one sample in a study of prognosis after radiotherapy for stage I lung cancer (dated by TCRdb to the early 2020s). Sequencing instrument: Illumina HiSeq 3000. Two rounds of multiplex PCR were used to amplify the TCR beta CDR3 region from genomic DNA. In the first PCR round, primers specific to each TRBV and TRBJ gene were used, and the primer sequences were filed in Chinese patent CN105087789A. TCRdb reprocessed the public reads (quality trimming at Q25 with fastp, clone calling with MiXCR) and kept in-frame beta chains. Identical CDR3 protein sequences are pooled into one entry, listed with their most common genes and DNA. The sample data list about 18,000 distinct CDR3 sequences, and over 15% of these were observed just once. The ten largest clones add up to 35% to 45% of the sample. The source was PBMCs, collected before or after stereotactic body radiation therapy (not recorded which). These receptors were taken from a donor of 50 years or more with non-small cell lung cancer.

This clonotype was observed many times. The rearrangement uses TRBV14 and TRBJ1-3, with D possibly matching TRBD1 (5 bases). Germline-derived CDR1 and CDR2 are SGHDN and FVKESK. This CDR3 comprises 14 residues. Trimming removed 5 bases at V and 2 bases at J, with 10 bases between. The chain's CDR3 is CASSFTTAGNTIYF. CDR3 DNA sequence: TGTGCCAGCAGCTTTACGACAGCTGGAAACACCATATATTTT.

This clonotype came up many times. This sequence joins TRBV27 and TRBJ1-2; D is undetermined. V shed 2 bases and J shed 2 bases, with 6 bases lying between them. The CDR3 loop spans 13 amino acids. CDR1 and CDR2 (germline): MNHEY, SMNVEV (reference sequence). CDR3: CASSLNTNYGYTF. CDR3 DNA sequence: TGTGCCAGCAGTTTAAACACCAACTATGGCTACACCTTC.

This clonotype showed up many times. The chain uses TRBV28 and TRBJ1-4; D not certain. V was clipped by 6 bases and J by 0 bases, with 17 bases between them. The CDR3 has 17 residues. Germline assignment: CDR1 MDHEN and CDR2 SYDVKM. This CDR3 is CASSVVAVGTTNEKLFF. The CDR3 DNA reads as TGTGCCAGCAGCGTCGTAGCAGTAGGTACAACTAATGAAAAACTGTTTTTT.

Ten or more counts support this clonotype. The V gene is TRBV7-2, the J gene TRBJ2-1; 7 bases map to TRBD2. CDR3 size: 15 residues. J was trimmed by 6 bases and V by 5 bases; bases with no gene match: 10. Germline CDR1 reads SGHTA; CDR2 reads FQGNSA. The CDR3 spells CASSLKRGGTNEQFF. The CDR3, as DNA: TGTGCCAGCAGCCTGAAGCGGGGAGGAACCAATGAGCAGTTCTTC.

This clonotype was counted many times. This rearrangement joins TRBV30 to TRBJ1-2; possible D gene TRBD1, 5 bases. The CDR3 is made up of 14 amino acids. The germline gives CDR1 GTSNPN, CDR2 SVGIG (reference sequence). V was pared by 5 bases and J by 5 bases, with 18 bases between. CDR3 in amino acids: CAWDLPVGGYGYTF. CDR3 nucleotide sequence: TGTGCCTGGGACCTCCCCGTCGGGGGATATGGCTACACCTTC.

Of note for this clonotype: A read error likely explains this, since a far larger clone differs by one base. This chain links TRBV6-9 with TRBJ2-2, with TRBD1 identical over 7 bases. The CDR3 spans 17 residues. Germline CDR1 is MNHGY and CDR2 is SVAAGI. The CDR3 sequence is CANSSIGQALVAGELFF. CDR3 nucleotide sequence: TGTGCCAACAGTTCCATAGGACAGGCGTTAGTGGCCGGGGAGCTGTTTTTT.

This clonotype was seen ten or more times. J is TRBJ2-2 and V is TRBV18, with 7 bases lining up with TRBD2. The CDR3 is 14 amino acids. Germline V CDR1 and CDR2: KGHSH, LQKENI. V shed 3 bases and J 6 bases; nucleotides not matched to a gene: 4. CDR3 DNA sequence: TGTGCCAGCTCACCGCGGGGGTCTTCCGGGGAGCTGTTTTTT. This codes for CASSPRGSSGELFF.

This clonotype was recorded many times. The genes are TRBV6-5 and TRBJ1-4, with no clear D. Germline CDR1 MNHEY, CDR2 SVGAGI. The CDR3 length is 12 residues. Trimming took off 0 bases at V and 8 bases at J, with 4 bases between the two ends. The CDR3 reads CASSYSGEKLFF. As DNA, the CDR3 is TGTGCCAGCAGTTACTCAGGGGAAAAACTGTTTTTT.

The V and J genes are TRBV29-1 and TRBJ2-1, with 7 bases fitting TRBD2. The end of the DNA is better explained by TRBJ2-7, so the J call may be wrong. Germline V gene sequence: CDR1 SQVTM, CDR2 ANQGSEA. The CDR3 runs to 15 residues. The CDR3: CSVEEVASGDYEQYF. CDR3 sequence (DNA): TGCAGCGTTGAAGAAGTCGCCAGCGGGGATTATGAGCAGTACTTC.

In this sample, this clonotype turned up many times. The chain joins TRBV6-4 to TRBJ1-1, with D maybe TRBD1 (6 bases). The germline V and J ends were trimmed by 4 bases and 1 base, with 7 bases remaining between them. Germline CDR1 and CDR2: MRHNA and SNTAGT. The CDR3 sequence is 13 residues long. The CDR3 sequence: CASSAGANTEAFF. Written as DNA, the CDR3 is TGTGCCAGCAGTGCGGGGGCGAACACTGAAGCTTTCTTT.

Of note for this clonotype: With a much larger clone just one base away, this may be a read error. No conserved phenylalanine or tryptophan ends this CDR3, so it is likely a read error. This chain joins TRBV7-2 and TRBJ2-7; D possibly matches TRBD1 or TRBD2 (7 bases each). CDR1 is SGHTA, CDR2 FQGNSA, per germline. The CDR3 is 16 residues long. Trimming cost V 0 bases and J 3 bases, with 15 bases left between them. The CDR3 loop is CASSLAAGGGFYEQYL. In nucleotides, the CDR3 is TGTGCCAGCAGCTTAGCGGCAGGGGGGGGATTCTACGAGCAGTACCTC.

This clonotype was seen ten or more times. The rearrangement joins TRBV4-1 to TRBJ2-3; 8 bases are shared with TRBD1. The CDR3 consists of 15 residues. Per the germline V gene, CDR1 is MGHRA and CDR2 is YSYEKL. J was trimmed by 5 bases and V by 3 bases; bases with no gene match: 7. CDR3 protein: CASSHTGQGGDTQYF. CDR3 DNA sequence: TGCGCCAGCAGCCACACCGGACAGGGAGGAGATACGCAGTATTTT.

This clonotype was counted at least ten times. V gene TRBV27 combines with J gene TRBJ2-5, with 11 bases fitting TRBD2. CDR1 and CDR2 (germline): MNHEY, SMNVEV (reference sequence). CDR3 length: 16 amino acids. The V gene end was trimmed by 4 bases and the J gene end by 4 bases; junction bases not matched to a gene: 8. CDR3 nucleotides: TGTGCCAGCAGTTCCGGGCTTCTAGCGGGAGGAGAGACCCAGTACTTC. Residues: CASSSGLLAGGETQYF.

This clonotype was observed at least ten times. The CDR3 reads CASSLVAGSQETQYF. CDR3 nucleotides: TGCGCCAGCAGCTTGGTTGCGGGGAGCCAAGAGACCCAGTACTTC. J is TRBJ2-5 and V is TRBV5-1, with a tentative D call TRBD2 (6 bases). The CDR3 has 15 residues. Trimming removed 0 bases from V and 1 base from J, with 10 bases in between. Looked up from germline, CDR1 is SGHRS and CDR2 is YFSETQ.

On this clonotype: One end of the junction fails to match germline, which may point to a read error. The chain couples TRBV6-2 or TRBV6-3 to TRBJ1-2, with no clear D. The CDR3 loop spans 15 amino acids. Germline V gene lookup returns CDR1 MNHEY and CDR2 SVGEGT. CDR3 sequence reads: CTSSYIPWALYGYTF. For the CDR3, the DNA is TGTACCAGCAGTTACATCCCATGGGCCCTTTATGGCTACACCTTC.

This clonotype was seen ten or more times. The chain has TRBV10-3 and TRBJ1-6; D may be TRBD1 (6 bases). This CDR3 contains 14 residues. Trimming pared 0 bases from V and 14 bases from J, leaving 14 bases between. The V gene's germline CDR1 is ENHRY and CDR2 SYGVKD. The CDR3 DNA is TGTGCCATCAGTGAGTCGAACGGGGGGCTGGCCCTCCACTTT. It encodes CAISESNGGLALHF.

Ten or more counts support this clonotype. This chain uses TRBV30 with TRBJ2-6; no reliable D call. In germline, CDR1 is GTSNPN, CDR2 SVGIG (reference sequence). The CDR3 totals 14 residues. V was shortened by 2 bases and J by 0 bases, with 5 bases between the two germline ends. DNA of the CDR3: TGTGCCTGGAGTATGTTCTCTGGGGCCAACGTCCTGACTTTC. Amino acids: CAWSMFSGANVLTF.

This clonotype has at least ten counts. V is TRBV7-3 and J is TRBJ2-7; D unresolved. V was trimmed by 2 bases and J by 3 bases, leaving 2 bases between them. CDR1 SGHTA and CDR2 FQGTGA come from the germline V gene. The length of the CDR3 is 11 residues. CDR3 coding DNA: TGTGCCAGCAGCTTAGACTACGAGCAGTACGTC. Translated, it gives CASSLDYEQYV.

This clonotype was seen ten or more times. This rearrangement joins TRBV7-9 to TRBJ2-1, with TRBD2 matching over 7 bases. CDR3 length: 14 amino acids. The V gene's germline CDR1 is SEHNR and CDR2 FQNEAQ (reference sequence). V shed 1 base, J shed 7 bases, and the junction held 4 bases outside the gene matches. The CDR3 spells CASSLVGGRNEQFF. DNA of the CDR3: TGTGCCAGCAGCTTAGTGGGGGGGAGGAATGAGCAGTTCTTC.

This clonotype was recorded at least ten times. The chain links TRBV7-2 to TRBJ1-5, with 7 bases matching TRBD1. The CDR3 is 13 amino acids. Trimming removed 4 bases from V and 9 bases from J; junction bases left unmatched: 6. CDR1 is SGHTA and CDR2 is FQGNSA in the germline V gene. DNA of the CDR3: TGTGCCAGCAGCTCCCAGGGGGTTGCGCCCCAGCATTTT. This gives the protein CASSSQGVAPQHF. Together with reference TRBV7-2 and TRBJ1-5, the CDR3 gives the full variable domain: GAGVSQSPSNKVTEKGKDVELRCDPISGHTALYWYRQSLGQGLEFLIYFQGNSAPDKSGLPSDRFSAERTGGSVSTLTIQRTQQEDSAVYLCASSSQGVAPQHFGDGTRLSIL.

This clonotype has at least ten counts. For the CDR3, the DNA is TGTGCCAGCAGCCAGGATCTGGCCAGTACTAGCACAGATACGCAGTATTTT. Encoded protein: CASSQDLASTSTDTQYF. The chain carries TRBV14 and TRBJ2-3; D is uncertain. The CDR3 has 17 residues. Trimming left V 3 bases short and J 0 bases short, with 16 bases between. Germline values: CDR1 SGHDN, CDR2 FVKESK.

This clonotype was seen many times. The rearrangement joins TRBV29-1 to TRBJ1-3; TRBD1 is a possible D gene (5 bases). The CDR3 extends over 12 amino acids. V dropped 7 bases and J dropped 3 bases, with 10 bases sitting between them. CDR1 is SQVTM and CDR2 is ANQGSEA in the germline V gene. This CDR3 reads CSGSGDGNTIYF. DNA for the CDR3: TGCAGCGGGTCGGGGGATGGAAACACCATATATTTT.

Note on this clonotype: A far larger clone differs by one base, so this is likely a read error. The chain is built from TRBV7-9 and TRBJ2-2; D is possibly TRBD1 or TRBD2 (5 bases each). Germline loops: CDR1 SEHNR, CDR2 FQNEAQ (reference sequence). CDR3 size: 14 residues. CDR3 sequence (DNA): TGTGCCAGCAGCAAGGACACTAACACCGGGGAGCTGCTTTTT. It is translated as CASSKDTNTGELLF. The complete variable domain, with remaining parts taken from reference TRBV7-9 and TRBJ2-2, reads DTGVSQNPRHKITKRGQNVTFRCDPISEHNRLYWYRQTLGQGPEFLTYFQNEAQLEKSRLLSDRFSAERPKGSFSTLEIQRTEQGDSAMYLCASSKDTNTGELLFGEGSRLTVL.

The sample holds many counts of this clonotype. In DNA, the CDR3 is TGTGCCAGCAGCTCGCGGACTAGCGGGCAGTACTTC. Its protein product is CASSSRTSGQYF. The chain recombines TRBV3-1 with TRBJ2-5; 11 bases map to TRBD2. CDR3 size: 12 residues. Trimming cost V 5 bases and J 11 bases; bases outside gene matches: 4. Germline assignment: CDR1 LGHDT and CDR2 YNNKEL (reference sequence).